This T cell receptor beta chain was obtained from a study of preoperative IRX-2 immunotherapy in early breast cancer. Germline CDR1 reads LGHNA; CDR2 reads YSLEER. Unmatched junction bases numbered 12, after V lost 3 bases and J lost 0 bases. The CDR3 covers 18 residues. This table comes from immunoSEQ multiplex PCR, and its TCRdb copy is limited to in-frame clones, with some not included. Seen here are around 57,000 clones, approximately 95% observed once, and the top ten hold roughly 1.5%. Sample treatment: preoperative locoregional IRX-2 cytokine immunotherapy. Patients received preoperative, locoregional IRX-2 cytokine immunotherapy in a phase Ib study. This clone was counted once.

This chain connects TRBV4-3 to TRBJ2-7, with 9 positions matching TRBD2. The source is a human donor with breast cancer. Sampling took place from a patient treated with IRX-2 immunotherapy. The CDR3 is CASSQGKETSGFSYEQYF. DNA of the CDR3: TGCGCCAGCAGCCAGGGTAAGGAGACTAGCGGTTTCTCCTACGAGCAGTACTTC.